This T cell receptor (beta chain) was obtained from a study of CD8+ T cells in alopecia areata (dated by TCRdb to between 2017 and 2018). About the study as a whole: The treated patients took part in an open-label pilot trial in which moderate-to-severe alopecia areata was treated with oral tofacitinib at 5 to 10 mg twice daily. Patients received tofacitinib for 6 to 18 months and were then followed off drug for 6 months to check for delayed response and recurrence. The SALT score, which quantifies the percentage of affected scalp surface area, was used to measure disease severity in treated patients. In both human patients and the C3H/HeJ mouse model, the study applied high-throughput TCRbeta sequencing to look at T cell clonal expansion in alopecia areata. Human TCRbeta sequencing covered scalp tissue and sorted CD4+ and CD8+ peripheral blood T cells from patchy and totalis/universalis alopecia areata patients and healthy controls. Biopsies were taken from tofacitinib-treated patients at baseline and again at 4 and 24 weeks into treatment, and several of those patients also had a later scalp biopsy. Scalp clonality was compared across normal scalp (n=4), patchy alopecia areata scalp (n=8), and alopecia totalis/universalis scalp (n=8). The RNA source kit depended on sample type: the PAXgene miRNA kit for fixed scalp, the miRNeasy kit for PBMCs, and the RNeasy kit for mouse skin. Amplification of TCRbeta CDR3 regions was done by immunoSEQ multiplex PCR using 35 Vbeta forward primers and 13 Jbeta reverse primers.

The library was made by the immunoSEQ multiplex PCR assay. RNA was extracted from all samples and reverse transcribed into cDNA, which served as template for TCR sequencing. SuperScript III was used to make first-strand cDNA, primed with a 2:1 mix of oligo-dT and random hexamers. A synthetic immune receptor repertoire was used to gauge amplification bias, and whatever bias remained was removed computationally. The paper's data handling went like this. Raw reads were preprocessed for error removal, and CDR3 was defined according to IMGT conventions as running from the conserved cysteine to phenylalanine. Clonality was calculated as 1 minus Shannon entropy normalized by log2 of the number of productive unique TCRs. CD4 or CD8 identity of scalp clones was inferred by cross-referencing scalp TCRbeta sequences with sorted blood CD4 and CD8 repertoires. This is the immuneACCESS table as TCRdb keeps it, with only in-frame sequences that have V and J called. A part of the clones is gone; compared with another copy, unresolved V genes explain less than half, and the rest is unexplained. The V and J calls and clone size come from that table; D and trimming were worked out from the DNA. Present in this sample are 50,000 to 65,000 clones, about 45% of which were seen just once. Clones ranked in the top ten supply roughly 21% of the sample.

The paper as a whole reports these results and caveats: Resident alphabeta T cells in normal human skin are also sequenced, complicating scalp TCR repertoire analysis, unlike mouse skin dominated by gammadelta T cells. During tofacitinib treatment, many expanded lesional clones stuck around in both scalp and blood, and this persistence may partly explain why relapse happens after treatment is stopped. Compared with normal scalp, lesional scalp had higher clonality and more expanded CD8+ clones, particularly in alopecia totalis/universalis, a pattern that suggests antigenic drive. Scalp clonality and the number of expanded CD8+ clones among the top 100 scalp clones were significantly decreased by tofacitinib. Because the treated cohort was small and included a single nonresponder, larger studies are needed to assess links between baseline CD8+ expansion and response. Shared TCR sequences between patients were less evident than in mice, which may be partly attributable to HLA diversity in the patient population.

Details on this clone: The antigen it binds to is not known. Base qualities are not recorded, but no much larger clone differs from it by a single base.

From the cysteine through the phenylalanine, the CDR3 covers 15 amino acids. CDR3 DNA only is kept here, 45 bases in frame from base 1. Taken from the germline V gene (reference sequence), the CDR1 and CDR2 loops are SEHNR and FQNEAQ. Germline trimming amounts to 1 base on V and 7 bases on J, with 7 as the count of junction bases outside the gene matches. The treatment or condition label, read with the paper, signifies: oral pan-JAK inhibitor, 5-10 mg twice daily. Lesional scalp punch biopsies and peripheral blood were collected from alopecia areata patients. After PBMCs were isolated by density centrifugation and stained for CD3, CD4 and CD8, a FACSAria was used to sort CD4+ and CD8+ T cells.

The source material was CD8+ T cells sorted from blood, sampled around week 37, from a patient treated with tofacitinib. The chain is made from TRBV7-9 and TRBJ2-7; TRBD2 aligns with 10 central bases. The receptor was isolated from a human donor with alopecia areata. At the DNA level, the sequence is TGTGCCAGCAGCTTAGTCCTAGCGGGAGTGTTAGAGCAGTACTTC. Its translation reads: CASSLVLAGVLEQYF.